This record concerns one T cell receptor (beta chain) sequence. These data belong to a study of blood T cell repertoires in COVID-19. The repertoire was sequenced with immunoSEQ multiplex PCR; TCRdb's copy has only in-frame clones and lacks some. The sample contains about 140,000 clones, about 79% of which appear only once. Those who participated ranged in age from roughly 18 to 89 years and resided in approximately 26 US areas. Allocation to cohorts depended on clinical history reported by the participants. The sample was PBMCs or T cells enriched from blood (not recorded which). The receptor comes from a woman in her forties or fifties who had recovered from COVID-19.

CDR3 in DNA: TGTGCTAGTGGTTTGGGAGAAAGCGAGCAGTACTTC. It translates to CASGLGESEQYF. This chain uses TRBV12-5 with TRBJ2-7; D uncertain. This CDR3 is built from 12 residues. V was shortened by 1 base and J by 6 bases, with 7 bases between the two germline ends. Germline values: CDR1 LGHNT, CDR2 FRNRAP.